One and the same sample provided the 26 T cell receptor beta chains below, sequenced in a study of blood T cell repertoires in COVID-19. Using immunoSEQ multiplex PCR, the repertoire was profiled, and TCRdb retains in-frame clones only, with some absent. The sample holds under 100,000 clones, 70% to 90% seen once. Sequencing was carried out using peripheral blood. Receptors were obtained from a man between 45 and 60 years old with acute or convalescent COVID-19.

There are a few counts of this clone. The V and J genes are TRBV5-1 and TRBJ2-7, with 8 bases fitting TRBD2. Germline lookup yields CDR1 SGHRS and CDR2 YFSETQ. The CDR3 totals 15 residues. Trimming removed 3 bases from V and 1 base from J; junction bases left unmatched: 6. The CDR3: CASSSGGTPSYEQYF. DNA of the CDR3: TGCGCCAGCAGCTCGGGGGGGACGCCTTCCTACGAGCAGTACTTC.

V usage is TRBV28 and J usage is TRBJ1-6; D call uncertain. V was trimmed by 8 bases and J by 7 bases, leaving 6 bases between them. CDR3 length equals 11 residues. Germline assignment: CDR1 MDHEN and CDR2 SYDVKM. The CDR3 nucleotides read TGTGCCAGCCGGGGAAATTCACCCCTCCACTTT. Protein: CASRGNSPLHF.

This clone was observed at least ten times. The V and J genes are TRBV7-8 and TRBJ1-5; D unclear. The V end was cut by 1 base, the J end by 0 bases, with 10 bases between. Germline CDR1 reads SGHVS; CDR2 reads FQNEAQ. The CDR3 consists of 16 residues. The CDR3 loop reads CASSLDGSNSNQPQHF. As DNA, the CDR3 is TGTGCCAGCAGCTTAGATGGCAGTAATAGCAATCAGCCCCAGCATTTT.

The chain combines TRBV19 with TRBJ2-7, with 9 bases aligning to TRBD1. CDR3 size: 15 residues. CDR1 LNHDA and CDR2 SQIVND come from the germline V gene (reference sequence). V was pared by 4 bases and J by 3 bases, with 7 bases of the junction left unmatched. Written as DNA, the CDR3 is TGTGCCAGTAGTAAACAGGGGGCTGGGGACTACGAGCAGTACTTC. Translated: CASSKQGAGDYEQYF.

In its sample, this clone ranks as medium-sized (0.01 to 0.1%). This chain joins TRBV18 and TRBJ2-1; 11 nucleotides match TRBD2. This CDR3 has 16 residues. V lost 0 bases and J lost 7; bases outside the gene matches: 5. Germline values: CDR1 KGHSH, CDR2 LQKENI. The CDR3 loop is CASSPPTGLAGNEQFF. CDR3 sequence (DNA): TGTGCCAGCTCACCACCCACCGGACTAGCGGGTAATGAGCAGTTCTTC.

This clone was detected only a few times. This rearrangement joins TRBV28 to TRBJ2-3; D is possibly TRBD2 (5 bases). V was pared by 5 bases and J by 3 bases, with 9 bases between. CDR3 size: 13 residues. Germline CDR1 reads MDHEN; CDR2 reads SYDVKM. The CDR3 region has the DNA TGTGCCAGCAGTAAAATAGCGACAGATACGCAGTATTTT. Protein product: CASSKIATDTQYF.

The V call is TRBV7-2, the J call TRBJ1-6; D is undetermined. The V and J ends lost 4 bases and 5 bases respectively, with 9 bases between them. Germline-derived CDR1 and CDR2 are SGHTA and FQGNSA. This CDR3 comprises 14 residues. The CDR3 nucleotides read TGTGCCAGCAGCTCCGGGGTTAATAATTCACCCCTCCACTTT. Protein: CASSSGVNNSPLHF.

This clone came up a few times. This rearrangement joins TRBV6-1 to TRBJ1-1; tentative D call: TRBD1 (5 bases). With 1 base removed from V and 4 bases from J, the gap between germline ends came to 10 bases. The germline gives CDR1 MNHNS, CDR2 SASEGT. The CDR3 has 14 amino acids. CDR3 protein: CASSEGRGPTEAFF. The CDR3 region has the DNA TGTGCCAGCAGTGAAGGGAGGGGTCCCACTGAAGCTTTCTTT.

V and J are TRBV4-3 and TRBJ1-4; D not resolved. CDR3 length: 15 residues. V lost 3 bases and J 3 bases, leaving 11 bases between the germline ends. In germline, CDR1 is LGHNA, CDR2 YSLEER. The CDR3 DNA reads TGCGCCAGCAGCCAGAGAGGATCTTCTAATGAAAAACTGTTTTTT. It codes for CASSQRGSSNEKLFF.

The chain combines TRBV6-6 with TRBJ2-7; TRBD1 aligns across 9 bases. CDR3 length: 14 residues. Germline assignment: CDR1 MNHNY and CDR2 SVGAGI (reference sequence). V lost 4 bases to trimming and J lost 6 bases; unmatched junction nucleotides: 7. The CDR3: CASSFDRGGGEQYF. The CDR3 nucleotides are TGTGCCAGCAGTTTTGACAGGGGGGGCGGCGAGCAGTACTTC.

The V and J genes are TRBV5-6 and TRBJ2-7; D might be TRBD1 (6 bases). The CDR3 is made up of 15 amino acids. The germline V gene encodes CDR1 SGHDT and CDR2 YYEEEE. Trimming shortened V by 1 base and J by 0 bases, and 11 bases separated the two germline ends. DNA for the CDR3: TGTGCCAGCAGCTTGAAGGGACAAACCTCCTACGAGCAGTACTTC. Its protein is CASSLKGQTSYEQYF.

The chain combines TRBV6-5 with TRBJ2-5, with D maybe TRBD1 (6 bases). The CDR3 extends over 15 amino acids. Looked up from germline, CDR1 is MNHEY and CDR2 is SVGAGI. Trimming removed 1 base at V and 1 base at J, with 10 bases between. CDR3 bases: TGTGCCAGCAGTTACTTATCCAGGGGCCAAGAGACCCAGTACTTC. It encodes CASSYLSRGQETQYF.

The chain carries TRBV28 and TRBJ1-2, with 7 bases matching TRBD1. J lost 5 bases, V lost 5 bases, and 2 bases had no gene match. CDR1 is MDHEN, CDR2 SYDVKM, per germline. The CDR3 totals 12 residues. In nucleotides, the CDR3 is TGTGCCAGCAGTCGGACAGGATATGGCTACACCTTC. Residues: CASSRTGYGYTF.

V gene TRBV30 combines with J gene TRBJ2-7, with 12 bases lining up with TRBD1. Germline CDR1 GTSNPN, CDR2 SVGIG (reference sequence). The V gene end was trimmed by 4 bases and the J gene end by 4 bases; junction bases not matched to a gene: 8. The CDR3 consists of 15 residues. The CDR3 DNA follows: TGTGCCTGGACCCACCGGGACAGGGGGCTGTACGAGCAGTACTTC. Residues: CAWTHRDRGLYEQYF.

This clone occurred a few times. The genes are TRBV5-1 and TRBJ1-1; D unresolved. Germline loops: CDR1 SGHRS, CDR2 YFSETQ. The ends were cut back, 4 bases at V and 2 bases at J, with 12 bases in the middle. The CDR3 consists of 14 residues. The CDR3: CASSASTGNTEAFF. The CDR3 DNA sequence: TGCGCCAGCAGCGCGTCGACTGGCAACACTGAAGCTTTCTTT.

This chain uses TRBV18 with TRBJ2-4; TRBD1 matches at 11 bases. The CDR3 is 14 residues long. Germline V gene sequence: CDR1 KGHSH, CDR2 LQKENI. The V gene end was trimmed by 5 bases and the J gene end by 13 bases; junction bases not matched to a gene: 10. CDR3: CASSTTGTGGHQYF. The CDR3 bases are TGTGCCAGCTCAACAACCGGGACAGGGGGGCACCAGTACTTC.

The chain carries TRBV9 and TRBJ2-7, with 11 positions matching TRBD2. J gave up 0 bases and V 0 bases, and 2 bases lay outside the gene matches. CDR3 size: 16 residues. Germline V gives CDR1 SGDLS, CDR2 YYNGEE. The CDR3 coding sequence is TGTGCCAGCAGCGTAGGAGGGACTAGCGGCTCCTACGAGCAGTACTTC. Translated, it gives CASSVGGTSGSYEQYF.

In this sample, this clone turned up once. This chain joins TRBV2 and TRBJ1-5; TRBD1 aligns across 8 bases. The CDR3 contains 16 residues. Trimming took 6 bases from V and 1 from J; bases not matched to a gene: 8. Germline V gives CDR1 SNHLY, CDR2 FYNNEI. CDR3 coding DNA: TGTGCCAGCAGCCCCGGACAGGGTGTAAGCAATCAGCCCCAGCATTTT. Amino acid sequence: CASSPGQGVSNQPQHF.

The chain couples TRBV12-3 or TRBV12-4 to TRBJ1-5; D possibly corresponds to TRBD1 (6 bases). Trimming stripped 4 bases from V and 5 bases from J, with 9 bases between. The CDR3 consists of 13 residues. Written as DNA, the CDR3 is TGTGCCAGCAGTTCGACAGGACATCAGCCCCAGCATTTT. Translating it yields CASSSTGHQPQHF.

The gene calls are TRBV23-1 and TRBJ2-7; TRBD1 is a possible D gene (5 bases). TRBV23-1 is identified as an open reading frame with a role that is uncertain. The CDR3 totals 15 residues. V lost 0 bases, J lost 5 bases, and 14 bases lay in between. The CDR3 bases are TGCGCCAGCAGTCAATCAGGCCAGGGAATCCACGAGCAGTACTTC. It specifies CASSQSGQGIHEQYF.

On this clone itself: Compared with germline, one end of the junction differs, possibly owing to a read error. The chain combines TRBV3-1 (or the pseudogene TRBV3-2) with TRBJ2-7; D is possibly TRBD1 (6 bases). Germline CDR1 and CDR2: LGHDT and YNNKEL (reference sequence). The CDR3 covers 11 residues. CDR3 region: CASSQQGQYDF. The DNA of the CDR3 is TGTGCCAGCAGCCAACAGGGGCAGTATGACTTC.

The chain combines TRBV7-9 with TRBJ2-2; D might be TRBD1 (6 bases). V lost 4 bases and J 2 bases, leaving 20 bases between the germline ends. Germline V gene sequence: CDR1 SEHNR, CDR2 FQNEAQ (reference sequence). The CDR3 is made up of 18 amino acids. In DNA form, the CDR3 reads TGTGCCAGCAGCTCATTACTCGGGACAAGAATAAACACCGGGGAGCTGTTTTTT. Amino acid sequence: CASSSLLGTRINTGELFF.

This clone was counted a single time. This chain uses TRBV19 with TRBJ1-2; D unclear. This CDR3 has 12 residues. Trimming cost V 11 bases and J 8 bases, with 18 bases left between them. Germline CDR1 reads LNHDA; CDR2 reads SQIVND (reference sequence). The CDR3 spells CASSASLRGYTF. DNA of the CDR3: TGTGCCTCAAGCGCCTCACTTAGGGGCTACACCTTC. Variable domain in full (rest from reference TRBV19 and TRBJ1-2): DGGITQSPKYLFRKEGQNVTLSCEQNLNHDAMYWYRQDPGQGLRLIYYSQIVNDFQKGDIAEGYSVSREKKESFPLTVTSAQKNPTAFYLCASSASLRGYTFGSGTRLTVV.

This chain links TRBV19 with TRBJ1-2, with D perhaps matching TRBD1 (6 bases). CDR1 is LNHDA and CDR2 is SQIVND in the germline V gene (reference sequence). The CDR3 contains 13 residues. Trimming took 6 bases from V and 4 from J, leaving 12 bases between them. DNA of the CDR3: TGTGCCAGTAGCCTCGACAGGTCCTATGGCTACACCTTC. Translating gives CASSLDRSYGYTF.

This chain joins TRBV11-3 and TRBJ2-5; tentative D call: TRBD2 (8 bases). Germline V gene lookup returns CDR1 SGHNT and CDR2 YENEEA. There are 15 residues in the CDR3. V gave up 5 bases and J gave up 7 bases, with 20 bases separating them. CDR3 DNA sequence: TGTGCCAGCAGCATAGCGGGACAGCCTGAGGTGACCCAGTACTTC. This translates into CASSIAGQPEVTQYF.

This clone was seen a single time. This chain uses TRBV5-4 with TRBJ2-5; 8 nucleotides agree with TRBD2. Germline lookup yields CDR1 SGHNT and CDR2 YYREEE (reference sequence). This CDR3 region has 16 residues. V gave up 4 bases and J gave up 4 bases; unmatched junction bases: 12. The CDR3 spells CASSRAGTSYRETQYF. CDR3 bases: TGTGCCAGCAGCAGGGCCGGGACTAGTTACAGAGAGACCCAGTACTTC.